The present entry profiles one T cell receptor beta chain with its context. What it binds is not known. The data were obtained in a study of CD8 T cells in ankylosing spondylitis. TCRdb ran MiXCR on the 5' RACE reads and lists one entry per CDR3 protein. The table lists approximately 540,000 distinct CDR3 sequences, roughly 13% of them singletons. General study points: Disease-associated clones were reportedly significantly overrepresented in matched ankylosing spondylitis synovial fluid. For ankylosing spondylitis blood, a TCR beta motif of fewer than 10 highly homologous variants appeared characteristic.

CDR1 and CDR2 (germline): LGHNT, FRNRAP. CDR3 size: 14 residues. Trimming cost V 4 bases and J 6 bases; bases outside gene matches: 3. The clonotype originates from a male donor with ankylosing spondylitis. The sequenced sample was blood, either unsorted or a sorted T cell fraction (not recorded which). The rearrangement links TRBV12-5 to TRBJ2-1; TRBD2 matches at 10 bases. CDR3 region: CASGYGTSANEQFF. The CDR3 DNA reads as TGTGCTAGTGGTTACGGGACTAGCGCCAATGAGCAGTTCTTC.